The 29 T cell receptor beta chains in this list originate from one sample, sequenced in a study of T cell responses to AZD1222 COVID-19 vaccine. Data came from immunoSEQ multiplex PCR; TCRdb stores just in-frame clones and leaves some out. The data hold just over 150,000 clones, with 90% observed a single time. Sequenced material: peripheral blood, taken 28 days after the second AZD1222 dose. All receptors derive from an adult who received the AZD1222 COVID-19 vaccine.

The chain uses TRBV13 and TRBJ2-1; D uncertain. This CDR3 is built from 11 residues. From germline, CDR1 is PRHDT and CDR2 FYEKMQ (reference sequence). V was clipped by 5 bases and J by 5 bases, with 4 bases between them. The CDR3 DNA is TGTGCCAGCAGCACACACAATGAGCAGTTCTTC. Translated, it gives CASSTHNEQFF.

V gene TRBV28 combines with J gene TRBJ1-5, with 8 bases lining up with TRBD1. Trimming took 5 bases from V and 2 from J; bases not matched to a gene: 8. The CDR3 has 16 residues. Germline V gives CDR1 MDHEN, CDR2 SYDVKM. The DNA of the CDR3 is TGTGCCAGCAGTGCAGGACAGGGCGCTCGCAATCAGCCCCAGCATTTT. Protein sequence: CASSAGQGARNQPQHF.

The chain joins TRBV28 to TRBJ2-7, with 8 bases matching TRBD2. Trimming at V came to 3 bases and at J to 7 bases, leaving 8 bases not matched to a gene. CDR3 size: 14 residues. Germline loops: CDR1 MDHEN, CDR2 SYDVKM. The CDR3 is CASSLLGTRFEQYF. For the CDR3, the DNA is TGTGCCAGCAGTTTGCTCGGGACTAGGTTTGAGCAGTACTTC.

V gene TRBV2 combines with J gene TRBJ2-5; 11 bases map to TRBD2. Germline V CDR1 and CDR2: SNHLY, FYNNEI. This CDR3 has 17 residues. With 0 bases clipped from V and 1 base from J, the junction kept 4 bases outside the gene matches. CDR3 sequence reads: CASSEALLAGGQETQYF. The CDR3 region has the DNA TGTGCCAGCAGTGAAGCGTTGCTAGCGGGGGGCCAAGAGACCCAGTACTTC.

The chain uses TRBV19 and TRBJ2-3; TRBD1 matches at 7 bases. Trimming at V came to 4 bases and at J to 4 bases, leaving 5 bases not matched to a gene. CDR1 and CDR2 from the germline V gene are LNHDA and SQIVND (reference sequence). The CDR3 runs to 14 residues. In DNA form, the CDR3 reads TGTGCCAGTAGTAGCCGACAGGGACCAGATACGCAGTATTTT. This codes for CASSSRQGPDTQYF. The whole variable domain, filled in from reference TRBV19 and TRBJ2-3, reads DGGITQSPKYLFRKEGQNVTLSCEQNLNHDAMYWYRQDPGQGLRLIYYSQIVNDFQKGDIAEGYSVSREKKESFPLTVTSAQKNPTAFYLCASSSRQGPDTQYFGPGTRLTVL.

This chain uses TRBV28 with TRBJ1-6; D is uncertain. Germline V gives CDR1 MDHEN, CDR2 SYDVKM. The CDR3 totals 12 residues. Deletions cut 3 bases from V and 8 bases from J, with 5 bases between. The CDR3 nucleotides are TGTGCCAGCAGTTTGCCCGATTCACCCCTCCACTTT. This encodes CASSLPDSPLHF.

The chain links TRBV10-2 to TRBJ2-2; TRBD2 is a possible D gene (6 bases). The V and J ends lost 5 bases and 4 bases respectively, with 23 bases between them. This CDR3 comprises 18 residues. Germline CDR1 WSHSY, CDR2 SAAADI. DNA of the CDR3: TGCGCCAGCAGTCCCACGACGGGACTCAGTTTCGGCACCGGGGAGCTGTTTTTT. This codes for CASSPTTGLSFGTGELFF.

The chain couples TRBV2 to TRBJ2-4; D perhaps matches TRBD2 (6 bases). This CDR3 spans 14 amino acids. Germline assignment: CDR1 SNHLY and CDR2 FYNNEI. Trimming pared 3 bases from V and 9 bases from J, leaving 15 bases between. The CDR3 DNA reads TGTGCCAGCAGTGATTACGGGAGTTGGGGCATTCAGTACTTC. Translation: CASSDYGSWGIQYF.

DNA for the CDR3: TGTGCCAGCAGCGTCGGAGCCCGCACTAATGAAAAACTGTTTTTT. Its protein product is CASSVGARTNEKLFF. The V gene is TRBV11-2, the J gene TRBJ1-4; D call uncertain. V lost 5 bases and J lost 2, with 12 bases in between. In germline, CDR1 is SGHAT, CDR2 FQNNGV. This CDR3 contains 15 residues. Variable domain in full (rest from reference TRBV11-2 and TRBJ1-4): EAGVAQSPRYKIIEKRQSVAFWCNPISGHATLYWYQQILGQGPKLLIQFQNNGVVDDSQLPKDRFSAERLKGVDSTLKIQPAKLEDSAVYLCASSVGARTNEKLFFGSGTQLSVL.

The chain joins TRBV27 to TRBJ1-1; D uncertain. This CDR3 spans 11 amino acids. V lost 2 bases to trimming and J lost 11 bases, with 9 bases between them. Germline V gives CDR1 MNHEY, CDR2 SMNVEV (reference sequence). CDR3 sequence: CASSLGSSAFF. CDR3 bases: TGTGCCAGCAGTTTAGGTTCGAGTGCTTTCTTT.

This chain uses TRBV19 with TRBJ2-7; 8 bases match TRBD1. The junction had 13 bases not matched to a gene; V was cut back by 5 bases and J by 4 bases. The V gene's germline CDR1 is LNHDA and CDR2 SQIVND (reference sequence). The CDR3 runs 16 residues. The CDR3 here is CASSGLPGQAEYEQYF. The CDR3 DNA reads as TGTGCCAGTAGTGGTCTTCCGGGACAGGCAGAGTACGAGCAGTACTTC.

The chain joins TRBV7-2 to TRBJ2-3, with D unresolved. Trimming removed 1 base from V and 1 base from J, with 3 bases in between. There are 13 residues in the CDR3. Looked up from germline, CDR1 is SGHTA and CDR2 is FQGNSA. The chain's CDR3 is CASSLGGTDTQYF. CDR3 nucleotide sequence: TGTGCCAGCAGCTTAGGTGGCACAGATACGCAGTATTTT.

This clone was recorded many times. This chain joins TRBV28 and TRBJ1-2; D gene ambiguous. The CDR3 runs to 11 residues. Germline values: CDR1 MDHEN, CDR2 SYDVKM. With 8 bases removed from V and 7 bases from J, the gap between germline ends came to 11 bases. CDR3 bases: TGTGCCAGCCATTGGACGGGTGGCTACACCTTC. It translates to CASHWTGGYTF.

CDR3 sequence (DNA): TGTGCCACCAGTGAGATGACGAGCTCTGGAAACACCATATATTTT. Translating gives CATSEMTSSGNTIYF. The V call is TRBV24-1, the J call TRBJ1-3; the D is unclear. V was clipped by 4 bases and J by 0 bases, with 9 bases between them. This CDR3 spans 15 amino acids. CDR1 is KGHDR and CDR2 is SFDVKD in the germline V gene.

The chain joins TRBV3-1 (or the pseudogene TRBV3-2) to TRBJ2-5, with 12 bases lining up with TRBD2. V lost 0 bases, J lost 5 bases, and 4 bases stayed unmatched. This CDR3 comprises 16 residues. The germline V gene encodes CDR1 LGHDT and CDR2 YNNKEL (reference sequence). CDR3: CASSQDLAGGAETQYF. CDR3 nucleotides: TGTGCCAGCAGCCAAGATCTAGCGGGGGGGGCCGAGACCCAGTACTTC.

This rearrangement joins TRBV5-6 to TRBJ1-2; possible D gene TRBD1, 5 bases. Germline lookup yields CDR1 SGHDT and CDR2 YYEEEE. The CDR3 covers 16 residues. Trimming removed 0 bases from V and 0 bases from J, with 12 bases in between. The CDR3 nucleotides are TGTGCCAGCAGCTTGGTCGACAGCTTTACTAACTATGGCTACACCTTC. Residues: CASSLVDSFTNYGYTF.

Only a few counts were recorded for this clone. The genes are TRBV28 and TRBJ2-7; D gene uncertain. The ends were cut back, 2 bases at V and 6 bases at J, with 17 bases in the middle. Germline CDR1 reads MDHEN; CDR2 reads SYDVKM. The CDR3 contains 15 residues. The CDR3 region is CASSLSPGRLREQYF. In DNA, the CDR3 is TGTGCCAGCAGTTTAAGCCCGGGCCGCTTACGCGAGCAGTACTTC.

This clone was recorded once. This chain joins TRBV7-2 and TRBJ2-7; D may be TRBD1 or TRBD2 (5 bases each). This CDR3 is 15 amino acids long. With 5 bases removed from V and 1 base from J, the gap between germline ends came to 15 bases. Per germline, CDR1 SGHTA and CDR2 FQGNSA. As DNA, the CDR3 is TGTGCCAGCAGCGAAGCCGGGACGGATTCCTACGAGCAGTACTTC. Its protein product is CASSEAGTDSYEQYF.

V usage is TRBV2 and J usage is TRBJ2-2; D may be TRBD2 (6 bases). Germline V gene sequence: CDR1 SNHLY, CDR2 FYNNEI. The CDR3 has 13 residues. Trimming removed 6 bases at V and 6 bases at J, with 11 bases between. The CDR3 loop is CASSIGDSGELFF. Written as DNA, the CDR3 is TGTGCCAGCAGCATAGGGGACTCCGGGGAGCTGTTTTTT.

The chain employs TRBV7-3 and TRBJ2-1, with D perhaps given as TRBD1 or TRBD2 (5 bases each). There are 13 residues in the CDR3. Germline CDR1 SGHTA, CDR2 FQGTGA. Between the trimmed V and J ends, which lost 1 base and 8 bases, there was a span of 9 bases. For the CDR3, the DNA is TGTGCCAGCAGCTTAAATCTGGGGGATGAGCAGTTCTTC. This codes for CASSLNLGDEQFF.

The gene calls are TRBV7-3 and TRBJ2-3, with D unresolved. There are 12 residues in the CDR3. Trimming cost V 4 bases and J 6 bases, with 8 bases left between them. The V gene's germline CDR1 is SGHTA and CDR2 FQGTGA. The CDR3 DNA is TGTGCCAGCAGCTCCCCAGGTGATACGCAGTATTTT. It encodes CASSSPGDTQYF.

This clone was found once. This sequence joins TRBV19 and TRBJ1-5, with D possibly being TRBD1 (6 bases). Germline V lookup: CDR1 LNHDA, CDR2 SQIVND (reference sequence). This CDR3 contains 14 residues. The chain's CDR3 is CATGEGGPNQPQHF. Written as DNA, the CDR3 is TGTGCTACCGGGGAGGGGGGACCCAATCAGCCCCAGCATTTT.

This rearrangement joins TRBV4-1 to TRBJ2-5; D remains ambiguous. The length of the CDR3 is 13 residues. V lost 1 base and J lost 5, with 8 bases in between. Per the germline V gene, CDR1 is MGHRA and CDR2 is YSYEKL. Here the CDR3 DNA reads TGCGCCAGCAGCCAAGTGGGCGCGGAGACCCAGTACTTC. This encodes CASSQVGAETQYF.

CDR3 in DNA: TGTGCCAGCAGTTTAGGGCGATCTAATGAAAAACTGTTTTTT. Protein: CASSLGRSNEKLFF. The chain has TRBV28 and TRBJ1-4; no reliable D call. Looked up from germline, CDR1 is MDHEN and CDR2 is SYDVKM. V was pared by 2 bases and J by 3 bases, with 7 bases between. This CDR3 is built from 14 residues.

CDR3 sequence reads: CASSSLNWGGNEQFF. CDR3 nucleotide sequence: TGTGCCAGCAGCTCCCTGAACTGGGGGGGCAATGAGCAGTTCTTC. The chain combines TRBV7-9 with TRBJ2-1; 7 nucleotides agree with TRBD2. V lost 4 bases to trimming and J lost 6 bases; unmatched junction nucleotides: 9. Germline CDR1 SEHNR, CDR2 FQNEAQ (reference sequence). The CDR3 is 15 amino acids.

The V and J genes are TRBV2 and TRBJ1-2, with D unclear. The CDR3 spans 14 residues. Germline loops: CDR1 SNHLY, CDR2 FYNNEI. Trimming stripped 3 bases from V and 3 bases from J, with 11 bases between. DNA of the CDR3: TGTGCCAGCAGTGACTCCCTGCTACACTATGGCTACACCTTC. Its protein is CASSDSLLHYGYTF.

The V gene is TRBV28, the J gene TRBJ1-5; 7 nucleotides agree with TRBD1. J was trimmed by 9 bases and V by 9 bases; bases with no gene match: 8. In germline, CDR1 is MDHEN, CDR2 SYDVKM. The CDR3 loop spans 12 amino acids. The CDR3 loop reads CASKQGSAPQHF. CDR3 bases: TGTGCCAGTAAACAGGGGTCGGCGCCCCAGCATTTT.

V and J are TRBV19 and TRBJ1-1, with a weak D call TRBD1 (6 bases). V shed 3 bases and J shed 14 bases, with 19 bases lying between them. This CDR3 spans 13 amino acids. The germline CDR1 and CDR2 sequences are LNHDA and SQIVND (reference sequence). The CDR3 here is CASSMGAGAGSFF. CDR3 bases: TGTGCCAGTAGTATGGGGGCAGGGGCAGGTTCGTTCTTT.

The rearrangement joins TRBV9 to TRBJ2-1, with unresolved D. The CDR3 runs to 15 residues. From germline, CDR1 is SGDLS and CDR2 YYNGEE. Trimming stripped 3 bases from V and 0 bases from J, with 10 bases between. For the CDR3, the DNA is TGTGCCAGCAGCGCCAACGGGTACTCCTACAATGAGCAGTTCTTC. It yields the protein CASSANGYSYNEQFF.